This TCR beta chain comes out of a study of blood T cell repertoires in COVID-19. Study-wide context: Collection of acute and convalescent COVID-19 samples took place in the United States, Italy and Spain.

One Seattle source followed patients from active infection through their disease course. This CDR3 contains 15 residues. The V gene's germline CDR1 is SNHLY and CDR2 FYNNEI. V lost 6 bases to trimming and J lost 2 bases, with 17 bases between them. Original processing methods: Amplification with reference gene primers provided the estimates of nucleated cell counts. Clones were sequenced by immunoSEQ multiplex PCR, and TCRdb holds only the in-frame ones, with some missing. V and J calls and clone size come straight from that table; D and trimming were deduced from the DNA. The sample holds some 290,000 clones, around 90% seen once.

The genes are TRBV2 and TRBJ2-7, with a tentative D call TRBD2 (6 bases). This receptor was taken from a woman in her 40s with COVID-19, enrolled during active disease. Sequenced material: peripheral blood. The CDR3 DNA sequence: TGTGCCAGCAGGGAAAGGAGGGGCCGGCCCTACGAGCAGTACTTC. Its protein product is CASRERRGRPYEQYF.